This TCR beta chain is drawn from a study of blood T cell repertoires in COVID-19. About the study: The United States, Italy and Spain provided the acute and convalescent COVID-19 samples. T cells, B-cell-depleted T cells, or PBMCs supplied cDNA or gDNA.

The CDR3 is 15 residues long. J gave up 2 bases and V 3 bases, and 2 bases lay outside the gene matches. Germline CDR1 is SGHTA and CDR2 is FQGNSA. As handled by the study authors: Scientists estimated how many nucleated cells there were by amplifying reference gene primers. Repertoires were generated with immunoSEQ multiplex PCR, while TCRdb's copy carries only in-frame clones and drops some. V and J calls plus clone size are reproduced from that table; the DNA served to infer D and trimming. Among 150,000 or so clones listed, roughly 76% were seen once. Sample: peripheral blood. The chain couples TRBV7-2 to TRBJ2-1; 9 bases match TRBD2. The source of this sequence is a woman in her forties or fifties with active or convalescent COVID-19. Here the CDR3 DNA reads TGTGCCAGCAGCTTGACTAGCGGCACCTACAATGAGCAGTTCTTC. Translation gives CASSLTSGTYNEQFF.